This T cell receptor (beta chain) was obtained from a study of cytomegalovirus exposure and HLA in healthy donors. Study-wide context: A later analysis reported the same platform for the roughly 120 validation repertoires and the roughly 630 first-cohort repertoires.

The donors were in the approximately 120-subject validation cohort; that cohort was separate from the roughly 730-subject first cohort. Method: immunoSEQ multiplex PCR; TCRdb's copy keeps in-frame clones and lacks some. Among over 200,000 clones listed, 70% to 90% were seen once. V shed 5 bases and J 3 bases; nucleotides not matched to a gene: 2. In germline, CDR1 is SNHLY, CDR2 FYNNEI. CDR3 size: 13 residues. This clone turned up a few times. The V call is TRBV2, the J call TRBJ2-7; 9 nucleotides match TRBD1. Sequencing was done on a sample of PBMCs. This sequence was found in a woman in her late teens or twenties in good health and CMV-seronegative. CDR3 sequence: CASSRDRDYEQYF. CDR3 bases: TGTGCCAGCAGTAGGGACAGGGACTACGAGCAGTACTTC. The entire variable domain, with the rest obtained from reference TRBV2 and TRBJ2-7, is as follows: EPEVTQTPSHQVTQMGQEVILRCVPISNHLYFYWYRQILGQKVEFLVSFYNNEISEKSEIFDDQFSVERPDGSNFTLKIRSTKLEDSAMYFCASSRDRDYEQYFGPGTRLTVT.